These T cell receptor beta chains were read from a single sample in a study of glioma-infiltrating T cells after dendritic cell vaccination. Method: immunoSEQ multiplex PCR; TCRdb's copy keeps in-frame clones and lacks some. The sample holds roughly 100,000 clones, about 90% seen once. Sequencing was performed on blood, taken after dendritic cell vaccination. The receptors come from a human donor with glioblastoma. Each CDR3 is given with its conserved first and last residue. A D gene is named only where the DNA matches it firmly. Clone size is stated in some rows and not others, as once, few, many or a class when expanded.

J gene	D gene	V gene	clone size	CDR3 length	CDR3 DNA	CDR3 protein
TRBJ2-1	NA	TRBV9	once	14	TGTGCCAGCAGCAAGACAGACGAGTACAATGAGCAGTTCTTC	CASSKTDEYNEQFF
TRBJ1-6	NA	TRBV27	NA	14	TGTGCCAGCAGTTTACCAGGGGTGCACTCACCCCTCCACTTT	CASSLPGVHSPLHF
TRBJ2-2	TRBD2	TRBV5-4	NA	16	TGTGCCAGCAGCCAAGGGACTAGCGGACCAGCCAGGGAGCTGTTTTTT	CASSQGTSGPARELFF
TRBJ2-3	TRBD2	TRBV9	NA	17	TGTGCCAGCAGCGTCTCCAGCGGGGGGGCCTCTGCAGATACGCAGTATTTT	CASSVSSGGASADTQYF
TRBJ2-7	TRBD2	TRBV9	NA	16	TGTGCCAGCAGCGTAGCAGTAGCGGGGGGCCCCTACGAGCAGTACTTC	CASSVAVAGGPYEQYF
TRBJ1-1	NA	TRBV6-6	once	14	TGTGCCAGCAGTTACCTGGAACTGGAGACTGAAGCTTTCTTT	CASSYLELETEAFF
TRBJ1-4	NA	TRBV5-6	NA	15	TGTGCCAGCAGCTTGTCTGGCAGGGTTGAAGGAAAACTGTTTTTT	CASSLSGRVEGKLFF
TRBJ2-3	NA	TRBV20-1	NA	11	TGCAGTGCCTACCAACTTGATACGCAGTATTTT	CSAYQLDTQYF
TRBJ2-1	NA	TRBV10-3	NA	14	TGTGCCATCAGGGGGCAGGGGACATACAATGAGCAGTTCTTC	CAIRGQGTYNEQFF
TRBJ1-1	NA	TRBV14	NA	13	TGTGCCAGCAGCGTAGTCCCAAACACTGAAGCTTTCTTT	CASSVVPNTEAFF
TRBJ1-2	TRBD1	TRBV10-2	NA	15	TGCGCCAGCCAGGGGGTTTTCGGCAGGGTGGATGGCTACACCTTC	CASQGVFGRVDGYTF
TRBJ1-1	TRBD1	TRBV30	NA	14	TGTGCCTGGAGTGGGGGGACAGGGGGCACTGAAGCTTTCTTT	CAWSGGTGGTEAFF
TRBJ1-2	NA	TRBV2	NA	14	TGTGCCAGTAGGAAGTTCGGAGCGGGTTATGGCTACACCTTC	CASRKFGAGYGYTF
TRBJ2-1	TRBD2	TRBV5-1	NA	14	TGCGCCAGCAGGGTAATAGCGGGTTACAATGAGCAGTTCTTC	CASRVIAGYNEQFF
TRBJ2-5	NA	TRBV19	NA	11	TGTGCCACACGACTGCAAGAGACCCAGTACTTC	CATRLQETQYF
TRBJ2-2	TRBD1	TRBV4-1	NA	16	TGCGCCAGCAGCCAAGAGGGGACAGGGGGGACCGGGGAGCTGTTTTTT	CASSQEGTGGTGELFF